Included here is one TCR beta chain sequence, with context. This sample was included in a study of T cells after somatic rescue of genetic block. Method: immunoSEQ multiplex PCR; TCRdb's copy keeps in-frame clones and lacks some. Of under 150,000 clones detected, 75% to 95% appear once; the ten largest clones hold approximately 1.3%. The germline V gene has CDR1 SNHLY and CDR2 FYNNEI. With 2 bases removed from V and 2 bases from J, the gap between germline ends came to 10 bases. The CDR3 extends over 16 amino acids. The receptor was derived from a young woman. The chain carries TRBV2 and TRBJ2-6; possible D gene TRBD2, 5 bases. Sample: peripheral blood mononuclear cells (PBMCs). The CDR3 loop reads CASSEKGVPGANVLTF. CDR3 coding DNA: TGTGCCAGCAGTGAAAAGGGAGTCCCTGGGGCCAACGTCCTGACTTTC.